Following are 20 T cell receptor beta chains from one sample sequenced in a study of vaccination effects on CD4 cells after COVID-19. Only in-frame clones appear in the TCRdb table, and some are missing; sequencing was by immunoSEQ multiplex PCR. The sample lists tens of thousands of clones, roughly four fifths occurring once. The antigens for these receptors are not known. Antigen-specific CD4+ T cell clonotypes were called by their expansion after viral peptide-pool culture in ViraFEST. Cells that had been cultured for 10 days were the source of isolated CD4+ T cells. Vaccinated participants had no history of SARS-CoV-2 infection and tested negative for nucleocapsid antibodies. The sample in question was CD4+ T cells from PBMCs cultured with HCoV-NL63 spike peptides, obtained before COVID-19 vaccination. The source of these receptors is a human donor who received a COVID-19 vaccine.

This sequence joins TRBV7-3 and TRBJ2-3, with 9 nucleotides matching TRBD1. This CDR3 is 20 amino acids long. The germline V gene has CDR1 SGHTA and CDR2 FQGTGA. J gave up 0 bases and V 1 base, and 14 bases lay outside the gene matches. CDR3 in amino acids: CASSLSRTGTGLTSTDTQYF. As DNA, the CDR3 is TGTGCCAGCAGCTTAAGCCGCACCGGGACAGGGCTCACTAGCACAGATACGCAGTATTTT. The variable domain in full, with the rest retrieved from reference TRBV7-3 and TRBJ2-3, is GAGVSQTPSNKVTEKGKYVELRCDPISGHTALYWYRQSLGQGPEFLIYFQGTGAADDSGLPNDRFFAVRPEGSVSTLKIQRTERGDSAVYLCASSLSRTGTGLTSTDTQYFGPGTRLTVL.

This chain links TRBV18 with TRBJ1-1; D gene uncertain. Trimming cost V 3 bases and J 5 bases, with 19 bases left between them. Looked up from germline, CDR1 is KGHSH and CDR2 is LQKENI. The CDR3 extends over 16 amino acids. CDR3 sequence reads: CASSPTTLQIPTEAFF. The CDR3 bases are TGTGCCAGCTCACCTACCACCTTGCAAATCCCAACTGAAGCTTTCTTT.

The chain carries TRBV6-6 and TRBJ2-3, with D possibly called TRBD1 or TRBD2 (5 bases each). The CDR3 extends over 14 amino acids. The V and J ends lost 6 bases and 4 bases respectively, with 14 bases between them. CDR1 is MNHNY, CDR2 SVGAGI, per germline (reference sequence). The CDR3 nucleotides read TGTGCCAGCAGGGGGGTTATTGCCGCAGATACGCAGTATTTT. It yields the protein CASRGVIAADTQYF.

The chain is built from TRBV4-1 and TRBJ1-2, with 10 positions matching TRBD1. The J segment lost 4 bases and the V segment lost 1 base, leaving 6 bases of the junction unmatched. The CDR3 has 16 amino acids. Germline V gives CDR1 MGHRA, CDR2 YSYEKL. In nucleotides, the CDR3 is TGCGCCAGCAGCCAAGGAGGGACAGGGGATTCCTATGGCTACACCTTC. The encoded protein is CASSQGGTGDSYGYTF.

In its sample, this clone was seen a few times. This chain joins TRBV3-1 (or the pseudogene TRBV3-2) and TRBJ1-1, with D unclear. The V and J ends lost 8 bases and 3 bases respectively, with 10 bases between them. CDR1 and CDR2 (germline): LGHDT, YNNKEL (reference sequence). The CDR3 length is 12 residues. CDR3 DNA sequence: TGTGCCAGCGGGGTAAGGGACACTGAAGCTTTCTTT. Translating it yields CASGVRDTEAFF.

This clone was detected a few times. The chain has TRBV7-9 and TRBJ1-1, with D possibly TRBD1 on 6 matching bases. Germline loops: CDR1 SEHNR, CDR2 FQNEAQ (reference sequence). The CDR3 consists of 14 residues. Trimming took off 4 bases at V and 1 base at J, with 10 bases between the two ends. The DNA for the CDR3 is TGTGCCAGCAGCTCTTACAGGGAGAACACTGAAGCTTTCTTT. It encodes CASSSYRENTEAFF.

This chain links TRBV7-3 with TRBJ1-1; 10 positions match TRBD1. V lost 1 base and J lost 3; bases outside the gene matches: 11. The CDR3 sequence is 18 residues long. CDR1 SGHTA and CDR2 FQGTGA come from the germline V gene. CDR3 in amino acids: CASSLRETGGGRDTEAFF. The DNA of the CDR3 is TGTGCCAGCAGCTTAAGGGAGACAGGGGGCGGTAGGGACACTGAAGCTTTCTTT.

V and J are TRBV18 and TRBJ2-7, with 7 positions matching TRBD1. Germline CDR1 KGHSH, CDR2 LQKENI. With V trimmed by 6 bases and J by 0 bases, 8 bases remained unmatched. This CDR3 is built from 15 residues. The CDR3 here is CASSPGQPSSYEQYV. The CDR3 DNA follows: TGTGCCAGCTCTCCGGGACAGCCTAGCTCCTACGAGCAGTACGTC.

V usage is TRBV7-2 and J usage is TRBJ2-5; the D is unclear. Germline V lookup: CDR1 SGHTA, CDR2 FQGNSA. This CDR3 has 13 amino acids. V was trimmed by 3 bases and J by 2 bases, leaving 7 bases between them. The CDR3 region is CASSLDGQETQYF. For the CDR3, the DNA is TGTGCCAGCAGCTTGGACGGTCAAGAGACCCAGTACTTC.

The V gene is TRBV15, the J gene TRBJ1-1; D gene unclear. V gave up 0 bases and J gave up 8 bases, with 13 bases separating them. The CDR3 runs 14 residues. Germline-derived CDR1 and CDR2 are LNHNV and YYDKDF (reference sequence). The CDR3 DNA reads as TGTGCCACCAGCAGAGATCCCTCCTTTGGCGAAGCTTTCTTT. The encoded protein is CATSRDPSFGEAFF. The full variable domain, its missing parts supplied by reference TRBV15 and TRBJ1-1, is DAMVIQNPRYQVTQFGKPVTLSCSQTLNHNVMYWYQQKSSQAPKLLFHYYDKDFNNEADTPDNFQSRRPNTSFCFLDIRSPGLGDTAMYLCATSRDPSFGEAFFGQGTRLTVV.

This clone was picked up a small number of times. The chain has TRBV5-8 and TRBJ2-2; D possibly uses TRBD1 or TRBD2 (5 bases each). CDR1 is SGHTS and CDR2 is YDEGEE in the germline V gene. Trimming stripped 4 bases from V and 3 bases from J, with 13 bases between. CDR3 length: 15 amino acids. CDR3 amino acids: CASSLRDLYTGELFF. The CDR3 nucleotides read TGTGCCAGCAGCCTCCGGGACCTCTACACCGGGGAGCTGTTTTTT.

The chain is built from TRBV7-2 and TRBJ1-2; unclear D gene. The ends were cut back, 0 bases at V and 2 bases at J, with 7 bases in the middle. Per the germline V gene, CDR1 is SGHTA and CDR2 is FQGNSA. The CDR3 sequence is 14 residues long. CDR3 coding DNA: TGTGCCAGCAGCTTAGCCGGGAGGAACTATGGCTACACCTTC. Protein: CASSLAGRNYGYTF.

By frequency in the sample, this clone is medium-sized (0.01 to 0.1%). The chain combines TRBV19 with TRBJ2-2; 11 nucleotides line up with TRBD2. The CDR3 runs to 15 residues. Losses at the gene ends were 4 bases for V and 5 bases for J; bases not matched to a gene: 3. Germline CDR1 reads LNHDA; CDR2 reads SQIVND (reference sequence). This CDR3 reads CASSTGTSGTGELFF. In nucleotides, the CDR3 is TGTGCCAGTAGTACCGGGACTAGCGGAACCGGGGAGCTGTTTTTT.

Concerning this clone itself: In the same sample, other DNA sequences code for this CDR3. The chain uses TRBV11-2 and TRBJ2-7; D may be TRBD1 (7 bases). CDR3 length: 16 residues. CDR1 and CDR2 (germline): SGHAT, FQNNGV. This CDR3 reads CASSTLRGASSYEQYV. CDR3 nucleotide sequence: TGTGCCAGCAGCACCCTCAGGGGGGCCAGCTCCTACGAGCAGTATGTC.

The chain carries TRBV7-8 and TRBJ2-6, with D unclear. Germline assignment: CDR1 SGHVS and CDR2 FQNEAQ. CDR3 size: 15 residues. V gave up 1 base and J gave up 1 base, with 5 bases separating them. CDR3 sequence (DNA): TGTGCCAGCAGCTTAGTTGGGTCTGGGGCCAACGTCCTGACTTTC. It specifies CASSLVGSGANVLTF.

The chain employs TRBV3-1 (or the pseudogene TRBV3-2) and TRBJ1-2; TRBD1 aligns across 8 bases. The CDR3 is made up of 13 amino acids. CDR1 is LGHDT and CDR2 is YNNKEL in the germline V gene (reference sequence). V shed 4 bases, J shed 8 bases, and the junction held 6 bases outside the gene matches. This CDR3 reads CASSPQGARGYTF. Here the CDR3 DNA reads TGTGCCAGCAGCCCCCAGGGGGCGCGAGGCTACACCTTC.

The chain recombines TRBV19 with TRBJ1-4, with D unresolved. Trimming pared 6 bases from V and 8 bases from J, leaving 16 bases between. In germline, CDR1 is LNHDA, CDR2 SQIVND (reference sequence). The CDR3 is 14 amino acids. The CDR3 protein is CASSPTNGYEKLFF. For the CDR3, the DNA is TGTGCCAGTAGCCCGACGAACGGATACGAAAAACTGTTTTTT.

This chain links TRBV6-5 with TRBJ1-2; TRBD1 matches at 10 bases. The V segment lost 0 bases and the J segment 4 bases; nucleotides outside the gene matches: 5. Germline V gene lookup returns CDR1 MNHEY and CDR2 SVGAGI. This CDR3 is built from 16 residues. Here the CDR3 DNA reads TGTGCCAGCAGTTACTCGAGGACAGGGGGTGGCTATGGCTACACCTTC. Translating it yields CASSYSRTGGGYGYTF.

This clone was recorded once. The chain has TRBV5-6 and TRBJ1-6; TRBD1 matches at 7 bases. J was trimmed by 3 bases and V by 0 bases; bases with no gene match: 3. The CDR3 sequence is 16 residues long. The germline V gene has CDR1 SGHDT and CDR2 YYEEEE. The CDR3 coding sequence is TGTGCCAGCAGCTTGGTCGGGACAGTCTATAATTCACCCCTCCACTTT. It translates to CASSLVGTVYNSPLHF.

The chain recombines TRBV6-5 with TRBJ1-2; D is uncertain. Germline lookup yields CDR1 MNHEY and CDR2 SVGAGI. This CDR3 is built from 15 residues. Trimming left V 8 bases short and J 5 bases short, with 21 bases between. The CDR3 region has the DNA TGTGCCAGCCTTTCCGGACCGAACCGTCGATATGGCTACACCTTC. As protein: CASLSGPNRRYGYTF.